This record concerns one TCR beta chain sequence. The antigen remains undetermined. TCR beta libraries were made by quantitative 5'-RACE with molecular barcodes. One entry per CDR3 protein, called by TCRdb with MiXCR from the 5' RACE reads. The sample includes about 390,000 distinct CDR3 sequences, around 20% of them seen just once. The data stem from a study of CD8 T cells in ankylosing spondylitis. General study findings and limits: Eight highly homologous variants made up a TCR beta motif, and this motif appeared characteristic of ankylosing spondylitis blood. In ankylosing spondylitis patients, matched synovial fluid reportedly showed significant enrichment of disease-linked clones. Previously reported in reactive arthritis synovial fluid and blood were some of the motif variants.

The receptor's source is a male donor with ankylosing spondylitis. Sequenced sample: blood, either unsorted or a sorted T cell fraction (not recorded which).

The DNA for the CDR3 is TGTGCCAGCAGTGAGAGGTTCTTC. Translation gives CASSERFF. The V and J genes are TRBV25-1 and TRBJ2-1; no reliable D call. Germline V gene sequence: CDR1 MGHDK, CDR2 SYGVNS. With 3 bases removed from V and 15 bases from J, the gap between germline ends came to 3 bases. The CDR3 length is 8 residues.